Included here is one TCR beta chain sequence, with context. Its antigen remains unidentified. Time point reported: after dendritic cell vaccination, including at tumor progression/relapse. All glioblastoma patients lacked an isocitrate dehydrogenase mutation. Blood PBMC samples: pre-vaccination, two weeks post third vaccination, and at tumor progression. The PCR used 60 V beta and 13 J beta primers. The data were produced by immunoSEQ multiplex PCR, yet TCRdb's version contains in-frame clones alone and is incomplete. The profile shows approximately 92,000 clones, 65% to 85% of them singletons. This entry belongs to a study of glioma-infiltrating T cells after dendritic cell vaccination. This CDR3 is built from 16 residues. The ends lost 7 bases at V and 1 base at J; junction bases unmatched: 8. Germline V gene sequence: CDR1 SNHLY, CDR2 FYNNEI. Study results and limitations: Only a small number of patients had complete blood and tumor samples.

The material sequenced was blood, taken after dendritic cell vaccination. The V call is TRBV2, the J call TRBJ2-7; 12 nucleotides line up with TRBD2. The clonotype originates from a human donor with glioblastoma. The CDR3 protein is CASKPGLAGDSYEQYF. CDR3 nucleotide sequence: TGTGCCAGCAAGCCGGGACTAGCGGGCGATTCCTACGAGCAGTACTTC.